This entry is about one T cell receptor (beta chain). The sample belongs to a study of cytomegalovirus exposure and HLA in healthy donors. Clones were read by immunoSEQ multiplex PCR, and TCRdb kept only the in-frame ones, dropping some. The table shows 250,000 to 300,000 clones, with about 90% occurring only once. CDR1 and CDR2 from the germline V gene are MDHEN and SYDVKM. CDR3 length equals 14 residues. V was cut by 6 bases and J by 8 bases, with 16 bases left in between. V is TRBV28 and J is TRBJ1-4, with D perhaps TRBD1 (5 bases). The sequenced sample was PBMCs. The receptor comes from a young woman in good health and CMV-seronegative. The CDR3 nucleotides are TGTGCCAGCAGCCTTCGGACAAGTAGGGAAAAACTGTTTTTT. Protein product: CASSLRTSREKLFF.